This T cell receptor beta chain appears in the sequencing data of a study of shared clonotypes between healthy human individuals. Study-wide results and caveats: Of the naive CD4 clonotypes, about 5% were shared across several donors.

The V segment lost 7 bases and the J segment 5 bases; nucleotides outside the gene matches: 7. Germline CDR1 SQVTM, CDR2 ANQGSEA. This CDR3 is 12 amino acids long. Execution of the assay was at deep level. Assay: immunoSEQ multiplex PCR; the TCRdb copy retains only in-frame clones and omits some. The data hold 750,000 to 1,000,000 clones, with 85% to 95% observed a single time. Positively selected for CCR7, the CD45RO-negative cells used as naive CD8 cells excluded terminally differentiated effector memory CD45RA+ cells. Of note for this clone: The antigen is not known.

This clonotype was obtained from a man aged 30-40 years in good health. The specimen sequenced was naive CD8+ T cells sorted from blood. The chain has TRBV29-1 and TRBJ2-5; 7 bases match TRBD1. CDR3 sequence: CSGKDRRETQYF. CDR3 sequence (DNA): TGCAGCGGCAAGGACAGGAGGGAGACCCAGTACTTC.